The 25 T cell receptor beta chains reported below all come from one sample, sequenced in a study of T cells expressing NK-cell markers (dated by TCRdb to the early 2020s). The library was made by 5' RACE. TCRdb shows the sequencer as Illumina HiSeq 2000. Once TCRdb had reprocessed the reads, it stored one entry per CDR3 protein sequence and supplied no DNA. This sample's clone table shows 300,000 to 450,000 distinct CDR3 sequences. Of the sample, roughly 5.2% is held by the ten largest clones. Input material: blood T cells: a sorted CD56 or NKG2C T cell subset, CD4+ or CD8+ T cells, or bulk PBMC T cells (not recorded which). Every receptor here comes from a man between 18 and 69 years old in good health.

This chain joins TRBV4-1 and TRBJ2-3; TCRdb gives TRBD1 as the D gene, but with no DNA this cannot be confirmed. Germline V gives CDR1 MGHRA, CDR2 YSYEKL. The CDR3 extends over 16 amino acids. CDR3 sequence: CASSQAATGDGDTQYF.

V is TRBV9 and J is TRBJ2-5; with no DNA, the TCRdb D assignment of TRBD2 cannot be verified. The CDR3 is made up of 16 amino acids. CDR1 is SGDLS, CDR2 YYNGEE, per germline. CDR3 in amino acids: CASSVVSAGGQETQYF.

The V and J genes are TRBV24-1 and TRBJ2-7; TCRdb selects TRBD2, and the lack of DNA leaves this call unchecked. The CDR3 length is 19 residues. Per germline, CDR1 KGHDR and CDR2 SFDVKD. CDR3 protein: CATSDLPYGSSRLTYEQYF.

The CDR3 region is CASSLGQANTDTQYF. The chain combines TRBV7-3 with TRBJ2-3; with no DNA, the TCRdb D assignment of TRBD1 cannot be verified. The V gene's germline CDR1 is SGHTA and CDR2 FQGTGA. The CDR3 extends over 15 amino acids.

The gene calls are TRBV5-1 and TRBJ2-6. CDR1 and CDR2 (germline): SGHRS, YFSETQ. The CDR3 runs 16 residues. The CDR3 sequence: CASSIPKVDGANVLTF.

The genes are TRBV19 and TRBJ2-7; TCRdb calls TRBD1, which cannot be checked without DNA. This CDR3 has 19 amino acids. The germline gives CDR1 LNHDA, CDR2 SQIVND (reference sequence). The chain's CDR3 is CASSTPRGSRTGDTYEQCF. The complete variable domain, with remaining parts taken from reference TRBV19 and TRBJ2-7, reads DGGITQSPKYLFRKEGQNVTLSCEQNLNHDAMYWYRQDPGQGLRLIYYSQIVNDFQKGDIAEGYSVSREKKESFPLTVTSAQKNPTAFYLCASSTPRGSRTGDTYEQCFGPGTRLTVT.

V is TRBV20-1 and J is TRBJ2-1. CDR3 length equals 13 residues. Germline-derived CDR1 and CDR2 are DFQATT and SNEGSKA (reference sequence). CDR3 region: CSAYSTTWNEQFF.

This chain connects TRBV5-1 to TRBJ1-2; without DNA, the TCRdb call of TRBD1 cannot be checked. CDR1 is SGHRS, CDR2 YFSETQ, per germline. The CDR3 totals 15 residues. CDR3 region: CASSLSGQGRSGYTF.

The rearrangement uses TRBV18 and TRBJ1-2; TCRdb's D call, TRBD1, is unchecked because there is no DNA. Germline V gives CDR1 KGHSH, CDR2 LQKENI. The CDR3 spans 16 residues. CDR3 protein: CASSPPGTGPDYGYTF.

The CDR3 spells CASSIVASGSQPQHF. The V and J genes are TRBV19 and TRBJ1-5; TCRdb indicates TRBD1, and absent DNA this call remains unverified. Per germline, CDR1 LNHDA and CDR2 SQIVND (reference sequence). The CDR3 length is 15 residues.

The gene calls are TRBV7-9 and TRBJ2-5; absent DNA, TCRdb's TRBD1 call cannot be checked. This CDR3 comprises 16 residues. CDR1 and CDR2 (germline): SEHNR, FQNEAQ (reference sequence). This chain's CDR3 is CASSLNPGTAQETQYF.

This chain joins TRBV7-8 and TRBJ2-7; there is no DNA to check the TCRdb D call of TRBD1. The CDR3 contains 13 residues. Germline CDR1 and CDR2: SGHVS and FQNEAQ. The CDR3 sequence is CASSNTGTYEQYF.

CDR3 sequence reads: CSVLDRVNQPQHF. The chain has TRBV29-1 and TRBJ1-5; TCRdb picks TRBD1, but there is no DNA to check that call. Germline assignment: CDR1 SQVTM and CDR2 ANQGSEA. The CDR3 has 13 amino acids.

V gene TRBV6-4 combines with J gene TRBJ2-1; the D call from TCRdb, TRBD2, cannot be confirmed without DNA. This CDR3 is 17 amino acids long. Germline V gene sequence: CDR1 MRHNA, CDR2 SNTAGT. CDR3 protein: CASSNRTSGRPYNEQFF.

This chain joins TRBV12-3 or TRBV12-4 and TRBJ1-1; the TCRdb D gene call, TRBD1, has no DNA to confirm it. The CDR3 length is 16 residues. CDR3 residues: CASTHGQGWRNTEAFF.

The V call is TRBV28, the J call TRBJ2-3. This CDR3 contains 12 residues. CDR1 and CDR2 from the germline V gene are MDHEN and SYDVKM. CDR3 loop: CASGSLVDTQYF.

The J gene is TRBJ2-3, the V gene TRBV5-1; checking the TCRdb D call of TRBD1 is not possible without DNA. The germline V gene has CDR1 SGHRS and CDR2 YFSETQ. The length of the CDR3 is 16 residues. CDR3 residues: CASRVAPISSTDTQYF.

The J gene is TRBJ2-5, the V gene TRBV21-1; TCRdb's D gene call, TRBD2, goes unchecked for lack of DNA. TRBV21-1 is described as a pseudogene. This CDR3 region has 13 residues. The CDR3 loop is CARGRYLEETQYF.

The V call is TRBV19, the J call TRBJ2-7; TCRdb selects TRBD1, and the lack of DNA leaves this call unchecked. CDR3 length equals 13 residues. Germline V gene sequence: CDR1 LNHDA, CDR2 SQIVND (reference sequence). The CDR3 sequence: CATAGTGSYEQYF. Variable domain in full (rest from reference TRBV19 and TRBJ2-7): DGGITQSPKYLFRKEGQNVTLSCEQNLNHDAMYWYRQDPGQGLRLIYYSQIVNDFQKGDIAEGYSVSREKKESFPLTVTSAQKNPTAFYLCATAGTGSYEQYFGPGTRLTVT.

The CDR3 reads CSAFGRSGVNTEAFF. The V call is TRBV20-1, the J call TRBJ1-1; TCRdb picks TRBD1, but there is no DNA to check that call. This CDR3 region has 15 residues. Germline V gene sequence: CDR1 DFQATT, CDR2 SNEGSKA (reference sequence).

V and J are TRBV29-1 and TRBJ2-5; TCRdb selects TRBD2, and the lack of DNA leaves this call unchecked. The CDR3 length is 12 residues. Per the germline V gene, CDR1 is SQVTM and CDR2 is ANQGSEA. CDR3 loop: CSVGPRQETQYF. Full variable domain (missing parts from reference TRBV29-1 and TRBJ2-5): SAVISQKPSRDICQRGTSLTIQCQVDSQVTMMFWYRQQPGQSLTLIATANQGSEATYESGFVIDKFPISRPNLTFSTLTVSNMSPEDSSIYLCSVGPRQETQYFGPGTRLLVL.

The V call is TRBV11-2, the J call TRBJ2-1; TCRdb selects TRBD1, and the lack of DNA leaves this call unchecked. This CDR3 has 12 amino acids. CDR1 and CDR2 (germline): SGHAT, FQNNGV. CDR3 sequence reads: CASSPGPGEQFF.

The chain is built from TRBV20-1 and TRBJ2-1; TCRdb outputs TRBD2, but without DNA this stays unchecked. CDR3 length equals 15 residues. Germline CDR1 DFQATT, CDR2 SNEGSKA (reference sequence). The CDR3 loop reads CSANTGRLAYNEQFF.

This chain connects TRBV5-5 to TRBJ2-3. Germline V lookup: CDR1 SGHKS, CDR2 YYEKEE (reference sequence). This CDR3 comprises 12 residues. The CDR3 spells CASSSLLDTQYF.

The chain joins TRBV12-3 or TRBV12-4 to TRBJ2-5; TCRdb proposes TRBD1, but this gene call is untestable without DNA. CDR3 length: 15 residues. The CDR3 loop is CASSRDRLERETQYF.